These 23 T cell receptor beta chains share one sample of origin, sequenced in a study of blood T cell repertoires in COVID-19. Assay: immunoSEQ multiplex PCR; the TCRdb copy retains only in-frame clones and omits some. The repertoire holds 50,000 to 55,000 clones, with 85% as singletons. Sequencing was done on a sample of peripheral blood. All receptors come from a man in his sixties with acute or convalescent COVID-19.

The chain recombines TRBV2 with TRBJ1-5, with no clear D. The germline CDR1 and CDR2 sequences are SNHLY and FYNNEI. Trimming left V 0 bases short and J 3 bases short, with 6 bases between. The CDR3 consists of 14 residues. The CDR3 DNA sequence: TGTGCCAGCAGTGAAGCGCGTACCAATCAGCCCCAGCATTTT. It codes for CASSEARTNQPQHF.

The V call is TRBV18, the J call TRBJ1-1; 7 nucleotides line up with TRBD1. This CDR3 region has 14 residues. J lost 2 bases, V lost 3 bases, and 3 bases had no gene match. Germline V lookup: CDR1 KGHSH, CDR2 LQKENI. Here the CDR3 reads CASSPGQSNTEAFF. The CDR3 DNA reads TGTGCCAGCTCACCGGGACAGTCAAACACTGAAGCTTTCTTT.

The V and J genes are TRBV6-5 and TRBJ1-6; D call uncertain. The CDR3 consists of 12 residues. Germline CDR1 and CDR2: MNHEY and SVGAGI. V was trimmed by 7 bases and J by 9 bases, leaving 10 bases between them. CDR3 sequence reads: CASTPGISPLHF. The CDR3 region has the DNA TGTGCCAGCACCCCGGGGATTTCACCCCTCCACTTT.

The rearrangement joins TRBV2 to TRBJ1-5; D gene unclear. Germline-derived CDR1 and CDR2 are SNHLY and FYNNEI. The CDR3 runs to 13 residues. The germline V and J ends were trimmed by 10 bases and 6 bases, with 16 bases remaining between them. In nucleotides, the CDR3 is TGTGCCACGACGGGAGGGTCCGGTCAGCCCCAGCATTTT. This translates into CATTGGSGQPQHF.

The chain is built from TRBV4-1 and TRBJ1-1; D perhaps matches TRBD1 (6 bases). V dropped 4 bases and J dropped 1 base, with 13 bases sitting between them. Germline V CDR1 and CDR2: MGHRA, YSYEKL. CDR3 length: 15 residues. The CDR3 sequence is CASSLKQGPNTEAFF. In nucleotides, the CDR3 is TGCGCCAGCAGCCTCAAACAGGGCCCGAACACTGAAGCTTTCTTT.

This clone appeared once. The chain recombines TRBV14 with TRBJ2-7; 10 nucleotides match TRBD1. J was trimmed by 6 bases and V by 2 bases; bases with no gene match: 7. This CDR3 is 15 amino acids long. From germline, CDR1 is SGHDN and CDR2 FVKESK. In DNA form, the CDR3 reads TGTGCCAGCAGCCAATACAGGGACAGGGGTCGCGAGCAGTACTTC. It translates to CASSQYRDRGREQYF. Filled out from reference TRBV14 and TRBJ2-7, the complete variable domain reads EAGVTQFPSHSVIEKGQTVTLRCDPISGHDNLYWYRRVMGKEIKFLLHFVKESKQDESGMPNNRFLAERTGGTYSTLKVQPAELEDSGVYFCASSQYRDRGREQYFGPGTRLTVT.

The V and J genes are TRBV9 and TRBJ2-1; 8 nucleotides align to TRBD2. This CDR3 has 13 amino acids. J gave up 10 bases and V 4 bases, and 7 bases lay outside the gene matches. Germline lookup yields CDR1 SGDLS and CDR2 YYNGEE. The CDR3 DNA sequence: TGTGCCAGCAGCCCAGGGACTAGAGGGGAGCAGTTCTTC. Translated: CASSPGTRGEQFF.

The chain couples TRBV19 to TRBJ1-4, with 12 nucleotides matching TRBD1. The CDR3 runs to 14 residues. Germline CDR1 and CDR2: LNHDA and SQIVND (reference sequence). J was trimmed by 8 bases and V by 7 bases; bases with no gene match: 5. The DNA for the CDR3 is TGTGCCAGTAACTGGGACAGGGGGCAAGAAAAACTGTTTTTT. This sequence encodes CASNWDRGQEKLFF.

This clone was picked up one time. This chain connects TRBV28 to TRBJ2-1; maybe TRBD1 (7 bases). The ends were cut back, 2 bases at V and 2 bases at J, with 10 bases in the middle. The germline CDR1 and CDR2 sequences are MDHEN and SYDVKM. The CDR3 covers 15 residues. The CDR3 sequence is CASSLRRGAYNEQFF. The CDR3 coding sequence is TGTGCCAGCAGTTTACGCAGGGGGGCCTACAATGAGCAGTTCTTC.

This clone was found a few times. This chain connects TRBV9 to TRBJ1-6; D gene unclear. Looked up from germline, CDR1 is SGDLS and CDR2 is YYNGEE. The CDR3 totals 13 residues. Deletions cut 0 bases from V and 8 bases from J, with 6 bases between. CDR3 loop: CASSVVVDSPLHF. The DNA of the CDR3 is TGTGCCAGCAGCGTAGTTGTAGATTCACCCCTCCACTTT.

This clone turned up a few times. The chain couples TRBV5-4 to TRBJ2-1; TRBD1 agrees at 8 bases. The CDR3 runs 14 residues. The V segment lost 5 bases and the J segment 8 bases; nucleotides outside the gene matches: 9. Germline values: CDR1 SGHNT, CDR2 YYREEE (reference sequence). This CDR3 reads CASRRGQGSDEQFF. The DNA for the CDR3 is TGTGCCAGCAGGCGCGGACAGGGATCGGATGAGCAGTTCTTC.

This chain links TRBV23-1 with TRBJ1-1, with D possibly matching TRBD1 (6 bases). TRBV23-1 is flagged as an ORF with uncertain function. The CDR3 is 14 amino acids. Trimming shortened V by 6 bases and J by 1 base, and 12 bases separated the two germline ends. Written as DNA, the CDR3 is TGCGCCAGCAGGGTCGGACAGCCGAACACTGAAGCTTTCTTT. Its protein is CASRVGQPNTEAFF.

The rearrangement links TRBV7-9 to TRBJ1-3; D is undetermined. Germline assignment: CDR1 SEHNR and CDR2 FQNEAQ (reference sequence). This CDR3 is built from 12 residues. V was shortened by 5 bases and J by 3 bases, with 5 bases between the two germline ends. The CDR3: CASSPYGNTIYF. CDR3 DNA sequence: TGTGCCAGCAGCCCGTATGGAAACACCATATATTTT.

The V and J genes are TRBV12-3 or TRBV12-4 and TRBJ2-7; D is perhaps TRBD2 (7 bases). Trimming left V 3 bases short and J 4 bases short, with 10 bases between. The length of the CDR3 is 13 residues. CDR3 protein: CASSLGGGYEQYF. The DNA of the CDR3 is TGTGCCAGCAGTTTGGGAGGGGGGTACGAGCAGTACTTC.

DNA for the CDR3: TGTGCCACCAAAGACAGTCTGTTGAACACTGAAGCTTTCTTT. This gives the protein CATKDSLLNTEAFF. This chain links TRBV7-9 with TRBJ1-1; tentative D call: TRBD1 (5 bases). The germline V and J ends were trimmed by 10 bases and 0 bases, with 15 bases remaining between them. Germline CDR1 SEHNR, CDR2 FQNEAQ (reference sequence). The CDR3 consists of 14 residues.

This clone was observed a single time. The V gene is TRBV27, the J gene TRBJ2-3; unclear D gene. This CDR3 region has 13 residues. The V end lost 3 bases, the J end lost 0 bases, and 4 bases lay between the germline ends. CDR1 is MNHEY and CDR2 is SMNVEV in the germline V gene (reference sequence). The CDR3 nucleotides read TGTGCCAGCAGTTTCCGTAGCACAGATACGCAGTATTTT. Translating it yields CASSFRSTDTQYF.

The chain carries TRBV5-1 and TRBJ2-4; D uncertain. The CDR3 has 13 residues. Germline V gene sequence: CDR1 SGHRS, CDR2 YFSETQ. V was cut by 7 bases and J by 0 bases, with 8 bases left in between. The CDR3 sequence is CASPEIAKNIQYF. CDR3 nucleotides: TGCGCCAGCCCCGAGATAGCCAAAAACATTCAGTACTTC.

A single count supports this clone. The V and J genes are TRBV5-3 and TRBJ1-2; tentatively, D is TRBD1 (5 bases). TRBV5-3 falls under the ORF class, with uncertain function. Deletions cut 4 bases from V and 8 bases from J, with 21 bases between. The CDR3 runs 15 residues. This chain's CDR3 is CARSPWRGELSGYTF. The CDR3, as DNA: TGTGCCAGAAGCCCCTGGAGGGGAGAACTATCCGGCTACACCTTC.

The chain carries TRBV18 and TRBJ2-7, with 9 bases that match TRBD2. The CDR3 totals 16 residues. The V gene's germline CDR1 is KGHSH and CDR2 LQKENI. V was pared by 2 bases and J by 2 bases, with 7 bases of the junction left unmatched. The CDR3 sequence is CASSPFSLAGTYEQYF. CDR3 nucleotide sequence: TGTGCCAGCTCACCATTTTCCCTAGCGGGAACCTACGAGCAGTACTTC.

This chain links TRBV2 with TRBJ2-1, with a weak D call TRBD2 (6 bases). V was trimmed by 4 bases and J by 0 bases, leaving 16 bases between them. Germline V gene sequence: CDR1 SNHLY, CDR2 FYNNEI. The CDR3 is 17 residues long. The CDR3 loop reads CASSGGDFYGSYNEQFF. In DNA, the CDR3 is TGTGCCAGCAGTGGGGGGGACTTTTACGGCTCCTACAATGAGCAGTTCTTC.

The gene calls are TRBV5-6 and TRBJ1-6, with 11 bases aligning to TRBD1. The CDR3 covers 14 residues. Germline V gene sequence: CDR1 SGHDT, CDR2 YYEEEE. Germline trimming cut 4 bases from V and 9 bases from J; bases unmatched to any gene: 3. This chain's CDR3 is CASSTGQGVSPLHF. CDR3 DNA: TGTGCCAGCAGCACGGGACAGGGGGTTTCACCCCTCCACTTT.

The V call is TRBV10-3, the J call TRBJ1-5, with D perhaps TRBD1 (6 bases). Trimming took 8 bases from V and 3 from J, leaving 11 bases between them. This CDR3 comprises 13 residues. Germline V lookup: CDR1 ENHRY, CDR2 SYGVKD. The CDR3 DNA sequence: TGTGCCATCGGGGACACCAACAATCAGCCCCAGCATTTT. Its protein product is CAIGDTNNQPQHF.

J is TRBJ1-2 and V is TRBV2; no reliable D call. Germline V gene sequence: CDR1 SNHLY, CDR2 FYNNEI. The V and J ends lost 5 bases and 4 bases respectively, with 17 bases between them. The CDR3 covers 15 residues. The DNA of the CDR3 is TGTGCCAGCAGTACGGGAGGTTCCAAAGGCTATGGCTACACCTTC. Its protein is CASSTGGSKGYGYTF.